What follows are 4 T cell receptor beta chains derived from one specimen sequenced in a study of T cell repertoires in cytomegalovirus infection. Their antigens remain unidentified. One entry per CDR3 protein results from TCRdb running MiXCR on the reads. The table records around 900,000 distinct CDR3 sequences, less than 35% of them present only once. Sequences were derived from cultured CD8+ T cells from PBMCs, sampled from culture after CMV antigen stimulation. The source of these receptors is a human donor in good health (CMV status not recorded). Some clones in this sample may be carry-over from other donors' samples.

This clonotype turned up a few times. This chain links TRBV5-4 with TRBJ2-3, with D possibly called TRBD1 or TRBD2 (6 bases each). Germline CDR1 reads SGHNT; CDR2 reads YYREEE (reference sequence). CDR3 length: 14 amino acids. V lost 9 bases to trimming and J lost 0 bases, with 14 bases between them. This CDR3 reads CATFRGPSTDTQYF. Here the CDR3 DNA reads TGTGCCACGTTTCGGGGGCCAAGCACAGATACGCAGTATTTT.

The chain couples TRBV6-6 to TRBJ2-1; 9 bases line up with TRBD1. This CDR3 has 15 amino acids. CDR1 is MNHNY, CDR2 SVGAGI, per germline (reference sequence). Losses at the gene ends were 5 bases for V and 5 bases for J; bases not matched to a gene: 7. Written as DNA, the CDR3 is TGTGCCAGCAGTAACTGGGACAGGGTTAACAATGAGCAGTTCTTC. Protein product: CASSNWDRVNNEQFF.

This clonotype has more than one count but fewer than ten. The chain links TRBV10-3 to TRBJ2-3; 7 bases align to TRBD1. CDR1 and CDR2 (germline): ENHRY, SYGVKD. The CDR3 contains 12 residues. J lost 4 bases, V lost 6 bases, and 1 base had no gene match. As DNA, the CDR3 is TGTGCCATCAGGGGGACAGCAGATACGCAGTATTTT. Translation: CAIRGTADTQYF.

The chain's CDR3 is CASSQALANVLTF. As DNA, the CDR3 is TGCGCCAGCAGCCAAGCTTTGGCCAACGTCCTGACTTTC. V usage is TRBV4-1 and J usage is TRBJ2-6; D gene ambiguous. Germline V gene sequence: CDR1 MGHRA, CDR2 YSYEKL. This CDR3 spans 13 amino acids. Between the trimmed V and J ends, which lost 1 base and 6 bases, there was a span of 4 bases.